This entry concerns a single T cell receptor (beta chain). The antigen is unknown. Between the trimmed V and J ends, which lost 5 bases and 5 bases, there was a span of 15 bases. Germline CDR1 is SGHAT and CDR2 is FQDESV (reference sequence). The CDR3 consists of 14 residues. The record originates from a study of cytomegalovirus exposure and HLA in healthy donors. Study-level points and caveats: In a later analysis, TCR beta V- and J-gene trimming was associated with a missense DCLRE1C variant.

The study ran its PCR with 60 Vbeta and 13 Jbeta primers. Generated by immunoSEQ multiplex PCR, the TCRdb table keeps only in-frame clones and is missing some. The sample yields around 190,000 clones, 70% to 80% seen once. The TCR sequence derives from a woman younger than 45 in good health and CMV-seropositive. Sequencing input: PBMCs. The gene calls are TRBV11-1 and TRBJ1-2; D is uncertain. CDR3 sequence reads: CASSLKPGAYGYTF. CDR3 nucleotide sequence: TGTGCCAGCAGCCTCAAGCCGGGAGCTTATGGCTACACCTTC. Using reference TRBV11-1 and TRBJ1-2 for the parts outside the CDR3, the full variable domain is EAEVAQSPRYKITEKSQAVAFWCDPISGHATLYWYRQILGQGPELLVQFQDESVVDDSQLPKDRFSAERLKGVDSTLKIQPAELGDSAMYLCASSLKPGAYGYTFGSGTRLTVV.